This T cell receptor beta chain was captured by sequencing in a study of STAT5B mutations in CD4+ large granular lymphocyte leukemia. Study in general: Healthy donors showed HLA-associated enrichment of the CDR3 'QG' motif. Whole-study results and caveats: Without putative leukemic clones, patient CD4-sorted repertoires remained more clonal than healthy CD4+ repertoires. Compared with healthy controls (2/35), patient top clones favored TRBV06 (8/27).

With respect to this clone: What it binds is not known.

CDR3 length: 16 amino acids. V lost 6 bases, J lost 4 bases, and 13 bases stayed unmatched. The germline CDR1 and CDR2 sequences are SNHLY and FYNNEI. The assay was run at survey level. TCRdb's table, derived via immunoSEQ multiplex PCR, lists solely in-frame clones and lacks some. In the table there are about 35,000 clones, about 76% of which are singletons. This chain links TRBV2 with TRBJ1-1; 8 bases line up with TRBD1. The sequencing sample was made of CD4+ T cells from blood buffy coats. The TCR comes from a human donor in good health. The CDR3: CASRETRTGWGTEAFF. The CDR3 region has the DNA TGTGCCAGCAGAGAGACCCGGACAGGGTGGGGCACTGAAGCTTTCTTT.